This passage covers 10 T cell receptor beta chains from one sample sequenced in a study of identical twins. MiXCR, applied by TCRdb to the 5' RACE reads, yields one record per CDR3 protein. The table includes about 470,000 distinct CDR3 sequences, approximately 25% detected once. The same sample was also studied in work on T cells expressing NK-cell markers.

Sequencing used CD4+ T cells sorted from blood. The receptor set was obtained from a woman aged 18 to 35 in good health.

The CDR3 here is CASSFNRGGHEQYF. CDR3 nucleotides: TGTGCCAGCAGCTTCAACAGGGGGGGCCACGAGCAGTACTTC. The chain recombines TRBV7-2 with TRBJ2-7; weak D call: TRBD1 (8 bases). CDR1 SGHTA and CDR2 FQGNSA come from the germline V gene. The CDR3 covers 14 residues. V gave up 3 bases and J gave up 5 bases, with 14 bases separating them.

The chain combines TRBV5-1 with TRBJ2-3, with 7 bases fitting TRBD2. The V and J ends lost 2 bases and 0 bases, in that order; junction bases with no gene match: 12. Germline CDR1 and CDR2: SGHRS and YFSETQ. The CDR3 extends over 18 amino acids. CDR3 DNA sequence: TGCGCCAGCAGCTTCAGACCCCGCGGGAGAGGGAGCACAGATACGCAGTATTTT. It codes for CASSFRPRGRGSTDTQYF.

This clonotype was recorded many times. The chain combines TRBV20-1 with TRBJ2-5, with D hard to call. The CDR3 contains 16 residues. From germline, CDR1 is DFQATT and CDR2 SNEGSKA (reference sequence). Trimming stripped 5 bases from V and 5 bases from J, with 24 bases between. CDR3 region: CSALRPRISGMETQYF. CDR3 sequence (DNA): TGCAGTGCTTTGAGGCCCCGCATAAGTGGCATGGAGACCCAGTACTTC.

This clonotype was observed a handful of times. The rearrangement joins TRBV10-2 to TRBJ2-5; TRBD2 matches 7 bases. The CDR3 has 15 residues. From germline, CDR1 is WSHSY and CDR2 SAAADI. J gave up 7 bases and V 3 bases, and 11 bases lay outside the gene matches. The CDR3 loop is CASSDQGAGVATQYF. In DNA, the CDR3 is TGCGCCAGCAGTGATCAGGGTGCGGGAGTGGCGACCCAGTACTTC.

There are many counts of this clonotype. V gene TRBV10-3 combines with J gene TRBJ2-1, with 10 positions matching TRBD2. This CDR3 spans 14 amino acids. Germline V CDR1 and CDR2: ENHRY, SYGVKD. The V segment lost 11 bases and the J segment 7 bases; nucleotides outside the gene matches: 11. The CDR3 loop reads CAVQSGGAENEQFF. The CDR3 bases are TGTGCCGTCCAAAGCGGGGGGGCGGAAAATGAGCAGTTCTTC.

The chain joins TRBV12-3 or TRBV12-4 to TRBJ2-7, with D maybe TRBD1 (5 bases). The CDR3 is made up of 15 amino acids. V was shortened by 4 bases and J by 0 bases, with 13 bases between the two germline ends. As DNA, the CDR3 is TGTGCCAGCAGTTCCCAGGGCCGGAGCTCCTACGAGCAGTACTTC. This codes for CASSSQGRSSYEQYF.

The genes are TRBV6-2 or TRBV6-3 and TRBJ1-2; D remains unclear. This CDR3 comprises 10 residues. Germline CDR1 and CDR2: MNHEY and SVGEGT. The V end lost 5 bases, the J end lost 4 bases, and 2 bases lay between the germline ends. The CDR3 bases are TGTGCCAGCAGTCGCTATGGCTACACCTTC. Translating gives CASSRYGYTF.

J is TRBJ2-7 and V is TRBV5-1; 10 bases agree with TRBD2. The CDR3 extends over 13 amino acids. V was pared by 4 bases and J by 4 bases, with 2 bases of the junction left unmatched. Germline-derived CDR1 and CDR2 are SGHRS and YFSETQ. CDR3 in DNA: TGCGCCAGCAGCACTAGCGGGATTTACGAGCAGTACTTC. Translating it yields CASSTSGIYEQYF.

The CDR3 is CASSFSSGGSYEQYF. DNA for the CDR3: TGTGCCAGCAGCTTTTCTAGCGGGGGGTCCTACGAGCAGTACTTC. The chain has TRBV11-3 and TRBJ2-7; 11 bases agree with TRBD2. The CDR3 extends over 15 amino acids. The germline CDR1 and CDR2 sequences are SGHNT and YENEEA. Trimming removed 3 bases from V and 1 base from J; junction bases left unmatched: 2.

The rearrangement joins TRBV12-3 or TRBV12-4 to TRBJ1-5; weak D call: TRBD1 (6 bases). The CDR3 totals 13 residues. Trimming took off 4 bases at V and 5 bases at J, with 9 bases between the two ends. CDR3 sequence: CASSSRGDQPQHF. CDR3 DNA sequence: TGTGCCAGCAGTTCCAGGGGTGATCAGCCCCAGCATTTT.